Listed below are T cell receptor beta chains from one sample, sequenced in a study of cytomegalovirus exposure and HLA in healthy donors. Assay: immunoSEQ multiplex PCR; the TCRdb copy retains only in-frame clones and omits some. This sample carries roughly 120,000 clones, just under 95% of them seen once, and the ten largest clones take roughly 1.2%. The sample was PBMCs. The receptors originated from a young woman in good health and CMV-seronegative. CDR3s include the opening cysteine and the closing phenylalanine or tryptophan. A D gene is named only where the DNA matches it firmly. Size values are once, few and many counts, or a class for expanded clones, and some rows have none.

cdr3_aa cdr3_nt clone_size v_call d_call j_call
CAWSKGQDFDEQYF TGTGCCTGGTCGAAGGGACAGGACTTCGACGAGCAGTACTTC . TRBV30 TRBD1 TRBJ2-7
CASSPETADTQYF TGCGCCAGCAGCCCTGAGACAGCAGATACGCAGTATTTT . TRBV5-1 . TRBJ2-3
CASSPALNQPQHF TGTGCCAGCTCACCAGCACTCAATCAGCCCCAGCATTTT . TRBV18 . TRBJ1-5
CASSDSNRNTGELFF TGTGCCAGCAGTGACTCTAACAGGAATACCGGGGAGCTGTTTTTT . TRBV6-4 . TRBJ2-2
CASSNGCQGAPNQPQHF TGTGCCAGCAGCAATGGGTGTCAAGGGGCACCCAATCAGCCCCAGCATTTT . TRBV21-1 . TRBJ1-5
CASSAAQDSIFIRFF TGTGCCAGCAGCGCGGCCCAGGACTCAATTTTTATTCGGTTCTTC once TRBV27 . TRBJ2-1
CASNLLDTQYF TGTGCCAGCAATCTACTAGATACGCAGTATTTT . TRBV28 . TRBJ2-3
CASSASGGAGETQYF TGTGCCAGCAGCGCTAGCGGGGGGGCTGGAGAGACCCAGTACTTC . TRBV9 TRBD2 TRBJ2-5
CASSEDKNTEAFF TGCGCCAGCAGCGAGGACAAGAACACTGAAGCTTTCTTT . TRBV5-1 . TRBJ1-1
CASNLAGSYLPNTGELFF TGTGCCAGCAACCTAGCGGGGTCTTACCTTCCGAACACCGGGGAGCTGTTTTTT . TRBV2 TRBD2 TRBJ2-2
CASSYRVNTEAFF TGTGCCAGCAGTTACAGGGTGAACACTGAAGCTTTCTTT . TRBV7-8 . TRBJ1-1
CASSQERRNEKLFF TGCGCCAGCAGCCAAGAACGGAGGAATGAAAAACTGTTTTTT . TRBV4-1 . TRBJ1-4
CASSAGYLAGSYNEQFF TGTGCCAGCAGCGCCGGTTATCTGGCGGGATCCTACAATGAGCAGTTCTTC . TRBV7-8 . TRBJ2-1